What follows are 5 T cell receptor beta chains derived from one specimen sequenced in a study of shared clonotypes between healthy human individuals. The protocol was immunoSEQ multiplex PCR, while the TCRdb copy is restricted to in-frame clones and leaves out a portion. Among approximately 1.9 million clones listed, 85% to 95% were seen once. CD45RO-negative CD8 cells positively selected for CCR7 made up the naive population, which excluded terminally differentiated effector memory CD45RA+ cells. The sequenced material came from naive CD8+ T cells from PBMCs. The receptors here all came from a man aged 18 to 29 in good health. Some clones in this sample may be carry-over from other donors' samples.

The chain is built from TRBV11-2 and TRBJ1-1, with D maybe TRBD1 (6 bases). The ends were cut back, 5 bases at V and 1 base at J, with 14 bases in the middle. The CDR3 consists of 15 residues. CDR1 and CDR2 (germline): SGHAT, FQNNGV. CDR3 sequence reads: CASSVLGATNTEAFF. For the CDR3, the DNA is TGTGCCAGCAGCGTCTTGGGGGCCACGAACACTGAAGCTTTCTTT.

As DNA, the CDR3 is TGCAGCGTTGGAGAGGGAAGAATCTACGAGCAGTACTTC. As protein: CSVGEGRIYEQYF. This chain joins TRBV29-1 and TRBJ2-7; a possible D gene is TRBD2 (5 bases). This CDR3 spans 13 amino acids. V dropped 4 bases and J dropped 3 bases, with 13 bases sitting between them. CDR1 is SQVTM and CDR2 is ANQGSEA in the germline V gene.

The rearrangement uses TRBV27 and TRBJ2-1; D is ambiguous. The CDR3 has 19 residues. Per the germline V gene, CDR1 is MNHEY and CDR2 is SMNVEV (reference sequence). Trimming took off 3 bases at V and 0 bases at J, with 21 bases between the two ends. The CDR3 DNA follows: TGTGCCAGCAGTTTCCGGGTAGAAAGTCCCGCCACCTCCTACAATGAGCAGTTCTTC. It codes for CASSFRVESPATSYNEQFF.

This rearrangement joins TRBV7-6 to TRBJ2-6, with 8 bases aligning to TRBD1. V was clipped by 5 bases and J by 1 base; unmatched bases: 10. From germline, CDR1 is SGHVS and CDR2 FNYEAQ. This CDR3 region has 18 residues. Written as DNA, the CDR3 is TGTGCCAGCAGCCAGGACAGGGCCCCTGTATCTGGGGCCAACGTCCTGACTTTC. The encoded protein is CASSQDRAPVSGANVLTF.

On this clone itself: This same CDR3 is encoded by further DNA sequences in the sample. The V and J genes are TRBV7-9 and TRBJ1-4; maybe TRBD1 (6 bases). Trimming took off 5 bases at V and 4 bases at J, with 11 bases between the two ends. Germline loops: CDR1 SEHNR, CDR2 FQNEAQ (reference sequence). There are 14 residues in the CDR3. The chain's CDR3 is CASSLTQGNEKLFF. The CDR3 region has the DNA TGTGCCAGCAGCCTCACACAGGGTAATGAAAAACTGTTTTTT.